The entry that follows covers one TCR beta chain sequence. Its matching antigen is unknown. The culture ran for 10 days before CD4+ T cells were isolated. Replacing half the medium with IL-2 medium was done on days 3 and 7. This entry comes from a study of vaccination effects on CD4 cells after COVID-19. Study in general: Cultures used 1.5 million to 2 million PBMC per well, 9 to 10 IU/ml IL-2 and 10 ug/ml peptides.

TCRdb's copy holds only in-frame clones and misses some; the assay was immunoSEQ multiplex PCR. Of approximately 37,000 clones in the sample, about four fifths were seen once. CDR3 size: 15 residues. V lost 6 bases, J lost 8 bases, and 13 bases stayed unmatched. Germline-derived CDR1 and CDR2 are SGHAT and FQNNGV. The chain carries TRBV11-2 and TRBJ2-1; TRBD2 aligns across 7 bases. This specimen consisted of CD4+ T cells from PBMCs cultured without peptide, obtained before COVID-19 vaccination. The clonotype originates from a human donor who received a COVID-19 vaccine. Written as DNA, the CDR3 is TGTGCCAGCAGTATAAGCGGCGGGGGAATGTATGAGCAGTTCTTC. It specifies CASSISGGGMYEQFF. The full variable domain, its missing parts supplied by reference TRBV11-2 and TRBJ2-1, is EAGVAQSPRYKIIEKRQSVAFWCNPISGHATLYWYQQILGQGPKLLIQFQNNGVVDDSQLPKDRFSAERLKGVDSTLKIQPAKLEDSAVYLCASSISGGGMYEQFFGPGTRLTVL.